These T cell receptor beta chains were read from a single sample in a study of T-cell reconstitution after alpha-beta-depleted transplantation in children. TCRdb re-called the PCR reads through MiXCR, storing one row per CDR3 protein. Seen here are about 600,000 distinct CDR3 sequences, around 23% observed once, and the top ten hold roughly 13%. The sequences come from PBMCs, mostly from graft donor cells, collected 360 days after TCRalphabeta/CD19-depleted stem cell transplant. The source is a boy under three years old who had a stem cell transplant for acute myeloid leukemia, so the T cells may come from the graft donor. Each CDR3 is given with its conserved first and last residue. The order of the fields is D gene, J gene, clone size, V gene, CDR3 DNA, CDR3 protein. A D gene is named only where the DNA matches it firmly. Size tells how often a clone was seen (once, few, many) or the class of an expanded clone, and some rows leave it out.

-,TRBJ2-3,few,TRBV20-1,TGCAGTGCTAACCCCCTGGGGACAACAGGGGGGGTAGCAGATACGCAGTATTTT,CSANPLGTTGGVADTQYF
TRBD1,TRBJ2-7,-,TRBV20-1,TGCAGTGCTAGAGTCCCCCAGGGGGCCCACTACGAGCAGTACTTC,CSARVPQGAHYEQYF
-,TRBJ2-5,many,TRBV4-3,TGCGCCAGCAGCCAAGAAGGAGAGACCCAGTACTTC,CASSQEGETQYF
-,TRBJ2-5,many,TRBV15,TGTGCCACCAGCGTCTCAGGGGGAGGACAAGAGACCCAGTACTTC,CATSVSGGGQETQYF
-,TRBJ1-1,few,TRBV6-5,TGTGCCAGCACCTGGGGGGGTGAAGCTTTCTTT,CASTWGGEAFF
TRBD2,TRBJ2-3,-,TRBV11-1,TGTGCCAGCAGCTCCGGCGGCGGGGGGTCGAGCACAGATACGCAGTATTTT,CASSSGGGGSSTDTQYF
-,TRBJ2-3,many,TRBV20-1,TGCAGTGCTAGCCTCGGCGGGGTGGTCGATACGCAGTATTTT,CSASLGGVVDTQYF
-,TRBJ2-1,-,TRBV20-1,TGCAGTGCAAACTTAGAAACCAAAGAGCAGTTCTTC,CSANLETKEQFF
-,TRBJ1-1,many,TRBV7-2,TGCGCCAGCAGCTTGGCTCGACAGAACACTGAAGCTTTCTTT,CASSLARQNTEAFF
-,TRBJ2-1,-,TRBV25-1,TGTGCCAGCGGGGGGATGGGTGAGCAGTTCTTC,CASGGMGEQFF
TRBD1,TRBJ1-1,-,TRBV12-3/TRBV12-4,TGTGCCAGCAGCCCAATCCGGGACAGGGGATCCGCTTTCTTT,CASSPIRDRGSAFF